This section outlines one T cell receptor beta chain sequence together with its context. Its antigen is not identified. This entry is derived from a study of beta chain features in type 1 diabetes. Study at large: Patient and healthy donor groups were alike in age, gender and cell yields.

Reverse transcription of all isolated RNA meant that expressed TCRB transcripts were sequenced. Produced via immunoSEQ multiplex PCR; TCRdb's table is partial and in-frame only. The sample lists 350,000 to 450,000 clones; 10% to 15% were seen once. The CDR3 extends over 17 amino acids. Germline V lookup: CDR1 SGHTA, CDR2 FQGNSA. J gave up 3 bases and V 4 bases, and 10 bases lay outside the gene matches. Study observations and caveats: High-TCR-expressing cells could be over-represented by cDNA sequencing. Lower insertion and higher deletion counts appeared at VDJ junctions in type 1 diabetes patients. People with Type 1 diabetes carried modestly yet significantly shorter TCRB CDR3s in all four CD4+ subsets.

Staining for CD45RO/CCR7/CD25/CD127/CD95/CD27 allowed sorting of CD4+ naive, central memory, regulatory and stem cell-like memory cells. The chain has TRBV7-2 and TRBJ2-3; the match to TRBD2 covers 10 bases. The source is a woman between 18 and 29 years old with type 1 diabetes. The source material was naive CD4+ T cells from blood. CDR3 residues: CASSWRTSGGRTDTQYF. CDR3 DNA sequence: TGTGCCAGCAGCTGGAGGACTAGCGGAGGCAGAACAGATACGCAGTATTTT.